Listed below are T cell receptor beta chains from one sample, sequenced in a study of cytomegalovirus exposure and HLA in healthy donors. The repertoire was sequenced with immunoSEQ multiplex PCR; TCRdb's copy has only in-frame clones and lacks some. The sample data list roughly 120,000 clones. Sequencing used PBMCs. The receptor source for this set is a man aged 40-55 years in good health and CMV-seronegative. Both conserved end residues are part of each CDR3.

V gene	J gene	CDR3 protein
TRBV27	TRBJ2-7	CASTSRSRTGVSTYEQYF
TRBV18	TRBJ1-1	CASSPLTGGNTEAFF
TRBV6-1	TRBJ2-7	CASSVGTSASYEQYF
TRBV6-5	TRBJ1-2	CASSYLNRGQYYGYTF
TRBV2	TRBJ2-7	CASSEAAWSNEQYF
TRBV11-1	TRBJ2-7	CASSLEGGTSYEQYF
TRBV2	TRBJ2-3	CASSWTAPRTDTQYF
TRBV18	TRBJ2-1	CASSPDRNEQFF
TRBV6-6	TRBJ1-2	CASSFIGGERGYTF
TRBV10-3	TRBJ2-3	CAITTGDTQYF
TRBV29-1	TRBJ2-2	CSVRGTGGRTGELFF
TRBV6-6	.	CASAGTSYEQYF
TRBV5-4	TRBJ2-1	CASSPGGRGYNEQFF
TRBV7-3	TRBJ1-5	CASSLGGAQPQHF
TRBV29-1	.	CSALAGDSYEQYF
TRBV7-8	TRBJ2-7	CASSLNLDSYEQYF
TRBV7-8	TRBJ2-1	CASSSTRTSGRYNEQFF
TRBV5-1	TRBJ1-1	CASSLEQGRTEAFF
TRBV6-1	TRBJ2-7	CASSGTGGYEQYF
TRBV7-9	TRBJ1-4	CASRQTIGATNEKLFF
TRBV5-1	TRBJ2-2	CASSGTANTGELFF
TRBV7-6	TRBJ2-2	CASSLRVNTGELFF
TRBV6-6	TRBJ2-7	CASSYRSGNSYEQYF
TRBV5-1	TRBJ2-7	CASSAGGFSRSEQYF
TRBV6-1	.	CASRTLAGKGYEQYF
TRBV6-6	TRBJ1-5	CASSYSGQGAQPQHF
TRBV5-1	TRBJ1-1	CASSLRGEGTEAFF
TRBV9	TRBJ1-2	CASSAWRQGAQSYTF
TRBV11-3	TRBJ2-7	CASSSRTGRSEQYF
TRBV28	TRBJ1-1	CASYGTPEAFF
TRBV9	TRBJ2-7	CASSPRYREYEQYF
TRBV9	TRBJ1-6	CASSVGGRGMVPLHF
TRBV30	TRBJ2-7	CAWSPFGSYEQYF
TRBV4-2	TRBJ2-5	CASSQVSRGGETQYF
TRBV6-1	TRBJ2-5	CASSSAAGVGETQYF
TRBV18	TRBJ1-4	CASSNQEQGREKLFF
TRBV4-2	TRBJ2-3	CASSREIGGEDTQYF
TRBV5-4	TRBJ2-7	CASSLEPLYLNEQYF
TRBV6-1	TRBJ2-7	CASSLPGTGAYEQYF
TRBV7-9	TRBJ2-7	CASTPLTRTYEQYF
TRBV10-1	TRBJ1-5	CASSRDSNQPQHF
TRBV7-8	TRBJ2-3	CASSQGTADTQYF
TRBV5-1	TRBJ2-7	CASSFRTSYEQYF
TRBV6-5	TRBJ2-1	CASSYSRTGLGNEQFF
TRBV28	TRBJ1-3	CASSPPSGPSGNTIYF
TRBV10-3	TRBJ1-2	CAISQDSYGYTF
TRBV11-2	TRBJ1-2	CASSSARHYGYTF
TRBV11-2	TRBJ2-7	CASSPQRGSLRGQYF
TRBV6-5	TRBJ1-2	CASSYSGGRDSRGYTF
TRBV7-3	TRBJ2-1	CASSLLGPPYNEQFF
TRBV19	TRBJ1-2	CASTQWNYGYTF
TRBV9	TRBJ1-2	CASSVAEEGYGYTF
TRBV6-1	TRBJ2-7	CASSATGQGLYEQYF
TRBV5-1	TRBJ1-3	CASSVGQSSGNTIYF
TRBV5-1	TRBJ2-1	CASSGNSGRGGDEQFF
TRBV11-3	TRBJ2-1	CASSFPTSGSYNEQFF
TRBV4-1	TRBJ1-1	CASSQGQGSTEAFF
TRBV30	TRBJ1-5	CAWSPGQGGGNQPQHF
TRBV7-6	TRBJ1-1	CASSHLRGNTEAFF